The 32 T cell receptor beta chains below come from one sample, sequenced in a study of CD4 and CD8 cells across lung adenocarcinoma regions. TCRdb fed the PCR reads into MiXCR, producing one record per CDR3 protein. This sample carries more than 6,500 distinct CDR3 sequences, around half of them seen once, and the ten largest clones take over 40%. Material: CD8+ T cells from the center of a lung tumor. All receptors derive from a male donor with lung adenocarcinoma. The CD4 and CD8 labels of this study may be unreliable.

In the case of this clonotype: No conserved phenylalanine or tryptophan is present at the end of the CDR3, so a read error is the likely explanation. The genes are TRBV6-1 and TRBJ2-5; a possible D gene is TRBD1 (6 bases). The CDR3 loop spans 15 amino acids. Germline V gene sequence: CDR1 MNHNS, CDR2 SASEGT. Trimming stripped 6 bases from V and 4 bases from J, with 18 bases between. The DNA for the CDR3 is TGTGCCAGCAGGGAACAGTTCCAGGGGTCAGAGACCCAGTACTCC. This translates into CASREQFQGSETQYS.

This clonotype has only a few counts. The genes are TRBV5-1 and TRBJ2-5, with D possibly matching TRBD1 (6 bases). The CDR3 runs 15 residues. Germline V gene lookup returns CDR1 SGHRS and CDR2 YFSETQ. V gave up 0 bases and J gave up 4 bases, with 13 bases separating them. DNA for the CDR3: TGCGCCAGCAGCTTGGGACAGGCGACGGGAGAGACCCAGTACTTC. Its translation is CASSLGQATGETQYF.

The CDR3 DNA is TGCGCCAGCAGACTAGGGACTCGTGAGACCCAGTACTTC. Its translation: CASRLGTRETQYF. V and J are TRBV10-2 and TRBJ2-5; weak D call: TRBD2 (6 bases). Germline V gene data show CDR1 as WSHSY and CDR2 as SAAADI. Trimming took off 6 bases at V and 5 bases at J, with 13 bases between the two ends. CDR3 length: 13 amino acids.

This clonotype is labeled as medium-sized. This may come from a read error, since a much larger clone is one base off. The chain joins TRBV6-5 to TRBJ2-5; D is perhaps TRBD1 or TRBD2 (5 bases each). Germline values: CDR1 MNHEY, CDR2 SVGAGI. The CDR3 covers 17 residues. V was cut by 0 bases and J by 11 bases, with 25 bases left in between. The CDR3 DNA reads TGTGCCAGCAGTTACTCTGGAGCGGCCGGGGCCTACAATGAGCAGTACTTC. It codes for CASSYSGAAGAYNEQYF.

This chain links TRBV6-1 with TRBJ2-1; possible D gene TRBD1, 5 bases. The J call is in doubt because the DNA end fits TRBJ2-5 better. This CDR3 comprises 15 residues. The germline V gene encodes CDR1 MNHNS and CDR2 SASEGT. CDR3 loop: CASSEADRYQETQYF. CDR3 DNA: TGTGCCAGCAGTGAAGCTGACAGATACCAAGAGACCCAGTACTTC.

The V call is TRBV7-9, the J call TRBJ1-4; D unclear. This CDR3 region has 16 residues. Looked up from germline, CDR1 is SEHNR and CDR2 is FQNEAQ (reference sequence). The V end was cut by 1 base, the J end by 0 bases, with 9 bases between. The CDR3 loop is CASSLVQHATNEKLFF. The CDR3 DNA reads TGTGCCAGCAGCTTAGTACAGCACGCAACTAATGAAAAACTGTTTTTT.

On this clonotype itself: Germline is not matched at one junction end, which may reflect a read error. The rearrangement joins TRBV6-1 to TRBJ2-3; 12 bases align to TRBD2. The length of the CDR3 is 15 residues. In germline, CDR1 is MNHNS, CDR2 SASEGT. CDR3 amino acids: CARSELAGGPDTQYF. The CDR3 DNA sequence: TGTGCCAGGAGTGAACTAGCGGGAGGCCCAGATACGCAGTATTTT.

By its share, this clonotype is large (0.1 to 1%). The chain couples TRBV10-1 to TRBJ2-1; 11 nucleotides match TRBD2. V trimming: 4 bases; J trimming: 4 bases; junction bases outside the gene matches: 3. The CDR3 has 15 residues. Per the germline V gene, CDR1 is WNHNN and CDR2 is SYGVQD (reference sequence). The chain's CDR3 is CASSGTSGRYNEQFF. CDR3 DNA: TGCGCCAGCAGTGGTACTAGCGGGAGATACAATGAGCAGTTCTTC.

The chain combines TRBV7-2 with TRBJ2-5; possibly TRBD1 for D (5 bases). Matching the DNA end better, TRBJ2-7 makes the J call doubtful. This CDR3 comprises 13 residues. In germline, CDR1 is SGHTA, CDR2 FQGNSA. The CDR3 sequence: CASSSNQGSEQYF. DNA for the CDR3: TGTGCCAGCAGCTCCAACCAGGGTTCCGAGCAGTACTTC.

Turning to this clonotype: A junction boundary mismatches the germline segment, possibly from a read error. The CDR3 is CASSEVVIGDEQYF. The CDR3 DNA follows: TGTGCCAGCAGTGAGGTCGTGATCGGAGATGAGCAGTACTTT. The gene calls are TRBV6-1 and TRBJ2-5, with D unclear. The germline CDR1 and CDR2 sequences are MNHNS and SASEGT. The CDR3 sequence is 14 residues long.

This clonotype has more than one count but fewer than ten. The CDR3: CASSSKGTNNEQFF. In DNA form, the CDR3 reads TGTGCCAGCAGTAGCAAGGGGACTAACAATGAGCAGTTCTTC. This chain uses TRBV12-3 or TRBV12-4 with TRBJ2-1; 7 bases are a match to TRBD2. Losses at the gene ends were 5 bases for V and 5 bases for J; bases not matched to a gene: 6. The CDR3 has 14 amino acids.

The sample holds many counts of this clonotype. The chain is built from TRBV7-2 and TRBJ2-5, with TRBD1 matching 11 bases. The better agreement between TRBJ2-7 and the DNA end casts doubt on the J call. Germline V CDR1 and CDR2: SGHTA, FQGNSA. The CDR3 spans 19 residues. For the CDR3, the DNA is TGTGCCAGCAGCTGGGGGACAGGGGGAATAGCGGGAGATTTCAACGAGCAGTACTTC. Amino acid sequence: CASSWGTGGIAGDFNEQYF.

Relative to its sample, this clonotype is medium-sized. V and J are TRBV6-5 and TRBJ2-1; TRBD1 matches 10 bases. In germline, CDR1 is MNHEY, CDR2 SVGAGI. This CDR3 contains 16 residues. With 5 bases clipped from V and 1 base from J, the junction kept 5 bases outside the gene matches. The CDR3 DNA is TGTGCCAGCAGTCTGGGACAGGGGAGATCCTACAATGAGCAGTTCTTC. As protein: CASSLGQGRSYNEQFF.

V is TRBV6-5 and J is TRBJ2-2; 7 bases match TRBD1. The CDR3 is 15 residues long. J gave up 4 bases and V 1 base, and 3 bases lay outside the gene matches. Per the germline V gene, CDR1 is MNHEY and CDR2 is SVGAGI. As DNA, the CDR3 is TGTGCCAGCAGTTACTGGGACAGATCCACCGGGGAGCTGTTTTTT. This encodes CASSYWDRSTGELFF.

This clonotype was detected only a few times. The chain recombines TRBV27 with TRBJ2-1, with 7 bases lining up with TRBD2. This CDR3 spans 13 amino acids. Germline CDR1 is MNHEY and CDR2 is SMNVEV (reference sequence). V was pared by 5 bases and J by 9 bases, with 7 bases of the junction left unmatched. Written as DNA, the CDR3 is TGTGCCAGCAGTACCGGGGGGTCTGGTGAGCAGTTCTTC. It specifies CASSTGGSGEQFF.

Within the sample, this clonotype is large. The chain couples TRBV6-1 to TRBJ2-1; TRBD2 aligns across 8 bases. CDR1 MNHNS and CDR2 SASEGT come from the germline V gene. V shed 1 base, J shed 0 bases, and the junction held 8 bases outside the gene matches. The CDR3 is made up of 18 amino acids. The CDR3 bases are TGTGCCAGCAGTGAAGTTTCGGGAGGGGGTAGCTCCTACAATGAGCAGTTCTTC. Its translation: CASSEVSGGGSSYNEQFF.

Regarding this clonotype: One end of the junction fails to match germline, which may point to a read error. The CDR3 region is CASTNSSRLAGGPKETQYF. The CDR3, as DNA: TGTGCCAGTACCAACTCGTCGAGACTGGCGGGAGGGCCTAAAGAGACGCAGTATTTC. The chain has TRBV7-2 and TRBJ2-5, with TRBD2 identical over 9 bases. The CDR3 consists of 19 residues. Germline V lookup: CDR1 SGHTA, CDR2 FQGNSA.

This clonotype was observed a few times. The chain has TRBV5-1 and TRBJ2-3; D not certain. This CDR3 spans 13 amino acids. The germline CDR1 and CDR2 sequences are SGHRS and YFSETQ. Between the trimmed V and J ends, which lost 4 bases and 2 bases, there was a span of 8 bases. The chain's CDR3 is CASSVDLTDTQYF. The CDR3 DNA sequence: TGCGCCAGCAGCGTAGACCTCACAGATACGCAGTATTTT. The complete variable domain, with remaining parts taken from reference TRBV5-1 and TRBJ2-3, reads KAGVTQTPRYLIKTRGQQVTLSCSPISGHRSVSWYQQTPGQGLQFLFEYFSETQRNKGNFPGRFSGRQFSNSRSEMNVSTLELGDSALYLCASSVDLTDTQYFGPGTRLTVL.

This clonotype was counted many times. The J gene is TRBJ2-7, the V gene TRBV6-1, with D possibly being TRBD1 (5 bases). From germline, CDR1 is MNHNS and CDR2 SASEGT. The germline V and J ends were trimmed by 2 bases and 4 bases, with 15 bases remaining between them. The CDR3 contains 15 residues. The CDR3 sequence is CASSEQLGPEYEQYF. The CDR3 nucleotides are TGTGCCAGCAGTGAACAGTTGGGGCCTGAATACGAGCAGTACTTC.

The CDR3 DNA reads TGTGCCAGCGGGGCGCGCGGGGCCCGAGAGACAGAGACCCAGTACTTC. Its translation is CASGARGARETETQYF. The chain has TRBV27 and TRBJ2-5; a possible D gene is TRBD2 (6 bases). The V and J ends lost 8 bases and 4 bases respectively, with 23 bases between them. Germline lookup yields CDR1 MNHEY and CDR2 SMNVEV (reference sequence). The CDR3 runs to 16 residues.

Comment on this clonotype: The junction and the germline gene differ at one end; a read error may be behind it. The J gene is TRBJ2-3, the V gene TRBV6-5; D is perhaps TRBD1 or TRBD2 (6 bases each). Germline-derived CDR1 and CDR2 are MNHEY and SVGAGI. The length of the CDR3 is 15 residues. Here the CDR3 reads CARGYGGRETETQYF. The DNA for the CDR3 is TGTGCCAGGGGTTATGGGGGCCGGGAGACAGAGACGCAGTATTTC.

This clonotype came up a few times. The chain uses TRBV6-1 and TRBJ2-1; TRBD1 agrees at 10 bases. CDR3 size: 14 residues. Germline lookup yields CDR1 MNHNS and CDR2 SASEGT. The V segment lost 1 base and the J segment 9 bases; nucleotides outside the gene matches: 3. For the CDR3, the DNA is TGTGCCAGCAGTGAAGGACAGGGGGCAAGTGAGCAGTTCTTC. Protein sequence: CASSEGQGASEQFF.

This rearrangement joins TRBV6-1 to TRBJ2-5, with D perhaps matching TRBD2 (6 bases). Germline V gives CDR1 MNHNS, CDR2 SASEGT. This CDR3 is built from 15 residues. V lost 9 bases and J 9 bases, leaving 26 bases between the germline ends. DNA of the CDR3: TGTGCCAGTTTGGACCGGTGCGGAGGGGCAAACGCCCAGTACTTC. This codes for CASLDRCGGANAQYF.

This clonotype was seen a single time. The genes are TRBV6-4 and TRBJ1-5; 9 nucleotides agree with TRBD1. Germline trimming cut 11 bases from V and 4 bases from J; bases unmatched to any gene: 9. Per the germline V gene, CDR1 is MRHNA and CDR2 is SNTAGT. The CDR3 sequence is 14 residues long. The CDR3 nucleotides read TGTGCCCACGCCGGGACAGGGCCAAATCAGCCCCAGCATTTT. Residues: CAHAGTGPNQPQHF.

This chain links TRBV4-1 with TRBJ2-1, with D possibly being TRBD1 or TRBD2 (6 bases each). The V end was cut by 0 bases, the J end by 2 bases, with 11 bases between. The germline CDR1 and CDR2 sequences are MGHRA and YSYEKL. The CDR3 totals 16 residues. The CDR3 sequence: CASSQDGGTTYNEQFF. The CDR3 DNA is TGCGCCAGCAGCCAAGATGGGGGGACAACCTACAATGAGCAGTTCTTC.

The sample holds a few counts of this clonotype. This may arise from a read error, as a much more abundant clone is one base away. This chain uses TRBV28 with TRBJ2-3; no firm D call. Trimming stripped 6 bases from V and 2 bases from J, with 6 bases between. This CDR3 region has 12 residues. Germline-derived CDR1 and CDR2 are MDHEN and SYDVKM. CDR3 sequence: CASSLTTDTQYF. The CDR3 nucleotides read TGTGCCAGCAGCCTGACCACAGATACGCAGTATTTT.

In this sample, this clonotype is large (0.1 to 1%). The CDR3: CASSYAPGGGTDTQYF. The DNA for the CDR3 is TGTGCCAGCAGTTACGCCCCGGGAGGAGGCACAGATACGCAGTATTTT. This sequence joins TRBV6-5 and TRBJ2-3; 7 nucleotides match TRBD2. V was clipped by 2 bases and J by 1 base; unmatched bases: 6. Germline V lookup: CDR1 MNHEY, CDR2 SVGAGI. This CDR3 contains 16 residues.

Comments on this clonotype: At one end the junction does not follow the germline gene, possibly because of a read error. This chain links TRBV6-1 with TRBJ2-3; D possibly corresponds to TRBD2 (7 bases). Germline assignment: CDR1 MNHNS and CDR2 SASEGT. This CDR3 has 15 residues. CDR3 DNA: TGTGCCAGGGGTGTCGGGGGGCGGGACACAGATACGCAGTACTTT. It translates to CARGVGGRDTDTQYF.

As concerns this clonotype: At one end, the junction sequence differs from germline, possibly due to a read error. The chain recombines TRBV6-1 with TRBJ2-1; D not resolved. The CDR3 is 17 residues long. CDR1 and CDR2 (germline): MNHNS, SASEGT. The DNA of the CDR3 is TGTGCCAGCAGACAAGGGCTCCCGGGTGCGAGCTACAATGAGCAGTATTTC. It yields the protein CASRQGLPGASYNEQYF.

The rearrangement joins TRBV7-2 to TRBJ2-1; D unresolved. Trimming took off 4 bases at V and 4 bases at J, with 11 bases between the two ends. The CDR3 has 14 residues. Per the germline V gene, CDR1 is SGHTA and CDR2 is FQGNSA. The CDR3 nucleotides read TGTGCCAGCAGCTCCCCCGGCCAATACAATGAGCAGTTCTTC. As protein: CASSSPGQYNEQFF.

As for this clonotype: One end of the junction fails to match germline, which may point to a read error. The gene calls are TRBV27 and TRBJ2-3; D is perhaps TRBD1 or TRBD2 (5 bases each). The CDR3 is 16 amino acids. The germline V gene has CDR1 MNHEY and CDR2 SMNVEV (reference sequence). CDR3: CASSSRRGGGPDTQYF. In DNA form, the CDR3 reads TGTGCCAGCAGTTCACGACGGGGCGGAGGCCCAGATACGCAGTACTTT.

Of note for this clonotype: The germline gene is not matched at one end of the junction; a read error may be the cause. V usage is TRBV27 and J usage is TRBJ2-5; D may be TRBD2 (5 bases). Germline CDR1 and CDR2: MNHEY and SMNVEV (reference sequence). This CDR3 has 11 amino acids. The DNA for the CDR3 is TGCGCGGGCAGTCCCCAGGAGACGCAGTATTTC. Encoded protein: CAGSPQETQYF.